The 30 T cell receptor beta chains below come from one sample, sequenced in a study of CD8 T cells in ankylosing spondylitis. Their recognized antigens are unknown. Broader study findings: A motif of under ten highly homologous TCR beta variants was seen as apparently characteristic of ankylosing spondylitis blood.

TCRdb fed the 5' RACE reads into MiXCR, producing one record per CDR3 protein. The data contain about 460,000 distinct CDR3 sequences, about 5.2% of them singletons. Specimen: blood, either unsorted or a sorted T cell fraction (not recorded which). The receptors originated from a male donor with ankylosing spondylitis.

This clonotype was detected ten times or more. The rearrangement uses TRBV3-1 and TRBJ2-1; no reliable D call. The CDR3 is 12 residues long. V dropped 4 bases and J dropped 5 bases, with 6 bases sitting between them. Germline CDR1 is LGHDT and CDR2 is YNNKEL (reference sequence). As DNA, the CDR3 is TGTGCCAGCAGCCCCTACAACAATGAGCAGTTCTTC. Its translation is CASSPYNNEQFF.

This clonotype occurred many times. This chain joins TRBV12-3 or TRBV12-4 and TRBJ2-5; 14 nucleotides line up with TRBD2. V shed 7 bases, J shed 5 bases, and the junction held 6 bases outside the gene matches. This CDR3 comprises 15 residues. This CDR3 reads CASKRLAGGYETQYF. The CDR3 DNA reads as TGTGCCAGCAAAAGACTAGCGGGGGGGTATGAGACCCAGTACTTC.

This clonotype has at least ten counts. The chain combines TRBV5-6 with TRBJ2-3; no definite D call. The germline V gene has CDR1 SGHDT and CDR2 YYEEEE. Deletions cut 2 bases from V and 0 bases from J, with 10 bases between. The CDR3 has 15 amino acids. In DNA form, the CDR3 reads TGTGCCAGCAGCTTCTTCGACCCTAGCACAGATACGCAGTATTTT. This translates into CASSFFDPSTDTQYF.

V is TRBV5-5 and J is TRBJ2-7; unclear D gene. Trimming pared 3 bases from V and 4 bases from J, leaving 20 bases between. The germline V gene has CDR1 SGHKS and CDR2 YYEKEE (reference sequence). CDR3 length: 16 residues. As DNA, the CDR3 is TGTGCCAGCAGCTCTGGCTGGCGGACCCTTGGGTACGAGCAGTACTTC. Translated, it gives CASSSGWRTLGYEQYF.

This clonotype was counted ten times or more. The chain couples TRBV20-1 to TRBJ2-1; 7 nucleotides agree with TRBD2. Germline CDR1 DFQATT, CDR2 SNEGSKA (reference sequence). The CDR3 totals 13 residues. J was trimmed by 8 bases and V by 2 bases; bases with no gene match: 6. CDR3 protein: CSARRTRGDEQFF. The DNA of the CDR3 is TGCAGTGCTAGAAGGACTAGAGGGGATGAGCAGTTCTTC.

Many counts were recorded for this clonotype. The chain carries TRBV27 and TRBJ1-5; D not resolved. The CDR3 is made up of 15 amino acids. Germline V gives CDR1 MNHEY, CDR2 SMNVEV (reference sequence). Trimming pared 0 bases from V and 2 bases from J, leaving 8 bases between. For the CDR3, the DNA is TGTGCCAGCAGTTTATCGGCCTTAGGCAATCAGCCCCAGCATTTT. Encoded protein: CASSLSALGNQPQHF.

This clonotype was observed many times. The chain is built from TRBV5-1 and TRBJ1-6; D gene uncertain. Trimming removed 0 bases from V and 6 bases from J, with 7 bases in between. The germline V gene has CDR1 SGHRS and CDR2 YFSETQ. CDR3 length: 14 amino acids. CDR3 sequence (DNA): TGCGCCAGCAGCTTGGATCGGGTTAATTCACCCCTCCACTTT. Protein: CASSLDRVNSPLHF.

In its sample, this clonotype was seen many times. The CDR3 nucleotides read TGTGCCAGCAGCGTAGCCCACGGTGAAGCTTTCTTT. Protein sequence: CASSVAHGEAFF. V and J are TRBV9 and TRBJ1-1; D remains unclear. Trimming removed 0 bases at V and 7 bases at J, with 7 bases between. Germline V gene lookup returns CDR1 SGDLS and CDR2 YYNGEE. This CDR3 has 12 residues.

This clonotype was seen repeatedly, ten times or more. The CDR3 here is CSARGLAGELFF. The CDR3 coding sequence is TGCAGCGCCAGGGGATTGGCCGGGGAGCTGTTTTTT. V gene TRBV29-1 combines with J gene TRBJ2-2, with D possibly matching TRBD1 (6 bases). Deletions cut 7 bases from V and 6 bases from J, with 12 bases between. The length of the CDR3 is 12 residues. Germline V gene data show CDR1 as SQVTM and CDR2 as ANQGSEA.

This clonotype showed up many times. CDR3 residues: CSVDGTSGRTNEQFF. In nucleotides, the CDR3 is TGCAGCGTTGACGGCACGAGCGGGAGGACGAATGAGCAGTTCTTC. This chain connects TRBV29-1 to TRBJ2-1, with 9 bases fitting TRBD2. The CDR3 runs to 15 residues. V lost 3 bases to trimming and J lost 7 bases; unmatched junction nucleotides: 10. CDR1 SQVTM and CDR2 ANQGSEA come from the germline V gene.

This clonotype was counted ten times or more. The DNA for the CDR3 is TGTGCCAGCAGAAGAGACGGTAGCTCCTACAATGAGCAGTTCTTC. Its translation is CASRRDGSSYNEQFF. This chain connects TRBV5-5 to TRBJ2-1; D remains unclear. V lost 5 bases, J lost 0 bases, and 12 bases lay in between. The germline CDR1 and CDR2 sequences are SGHKS and YYEKEE (reference sequence). The CDR3 consists of 15 residues.

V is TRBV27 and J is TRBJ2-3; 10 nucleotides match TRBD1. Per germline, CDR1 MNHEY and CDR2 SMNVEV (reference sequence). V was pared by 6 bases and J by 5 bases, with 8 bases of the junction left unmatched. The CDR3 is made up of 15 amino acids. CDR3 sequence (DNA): TGTGCCAGCAGGGGGACCGGGACAGGGGTAGATACGCAGTATTTT. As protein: CASRGTGTGVDTQYF.

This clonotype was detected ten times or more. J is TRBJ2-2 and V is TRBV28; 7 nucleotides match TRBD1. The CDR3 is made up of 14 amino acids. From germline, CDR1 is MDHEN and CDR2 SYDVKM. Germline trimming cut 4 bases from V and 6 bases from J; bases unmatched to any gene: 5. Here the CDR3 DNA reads TGTGCCAGCAGTTCCCCCGGGACAGCCGGGGAGCTGTTTTTT. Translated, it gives CASSSPGTAGELFF.

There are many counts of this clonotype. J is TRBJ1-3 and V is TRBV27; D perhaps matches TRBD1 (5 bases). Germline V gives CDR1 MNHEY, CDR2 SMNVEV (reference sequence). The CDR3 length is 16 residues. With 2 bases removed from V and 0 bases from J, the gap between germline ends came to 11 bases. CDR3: CASSLRGPSSGNTIYF. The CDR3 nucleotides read TGTGCCAGCAGTTTAAGGGGACCGAGCTCTGGAAACACCATATATTTT.

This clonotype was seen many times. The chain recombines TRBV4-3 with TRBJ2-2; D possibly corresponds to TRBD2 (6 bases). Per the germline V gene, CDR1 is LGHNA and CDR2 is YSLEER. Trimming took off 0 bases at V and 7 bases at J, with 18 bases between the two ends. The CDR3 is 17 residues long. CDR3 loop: CASSQELVWPRGGELFF. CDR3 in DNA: TGCGCCAGCAGCCAAGAGCTCGTATGGCCGCGGGGCGGGGAGCTGTTTTTT.

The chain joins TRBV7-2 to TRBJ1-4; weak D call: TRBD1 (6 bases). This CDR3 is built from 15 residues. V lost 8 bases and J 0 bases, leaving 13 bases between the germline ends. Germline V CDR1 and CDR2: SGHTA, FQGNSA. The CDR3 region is CASGTGAATNEKLFF. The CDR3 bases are TGTGCCAGCGGCACGGGGGCAGCAACTAATGAAAAACTGTTTTTT.

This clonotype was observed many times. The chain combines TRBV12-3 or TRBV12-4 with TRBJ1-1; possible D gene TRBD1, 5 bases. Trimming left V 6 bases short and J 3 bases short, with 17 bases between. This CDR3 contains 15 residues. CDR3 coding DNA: TGTGCCAGCAGCAAGTATGGGACCCGGGACACTGAAGCTTTCTTT. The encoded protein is CASSKYGTRDTEAFF.

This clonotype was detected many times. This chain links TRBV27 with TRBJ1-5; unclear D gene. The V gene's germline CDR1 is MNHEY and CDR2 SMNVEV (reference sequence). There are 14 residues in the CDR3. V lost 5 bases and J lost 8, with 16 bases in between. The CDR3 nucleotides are TGTGCCAGCAGTGTGCTAGGGTCCGTGGAGCCCCAGCATTTT. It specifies CASSVLGSVEPQHF.

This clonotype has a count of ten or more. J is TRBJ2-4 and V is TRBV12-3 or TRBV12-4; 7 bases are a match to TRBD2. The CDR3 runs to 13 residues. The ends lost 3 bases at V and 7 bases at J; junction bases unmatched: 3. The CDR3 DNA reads TGTGCCAGCAGTTTGCGGGGGTTGAACATTCAGTACTTC. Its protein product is CASSLRGLNIQYF.

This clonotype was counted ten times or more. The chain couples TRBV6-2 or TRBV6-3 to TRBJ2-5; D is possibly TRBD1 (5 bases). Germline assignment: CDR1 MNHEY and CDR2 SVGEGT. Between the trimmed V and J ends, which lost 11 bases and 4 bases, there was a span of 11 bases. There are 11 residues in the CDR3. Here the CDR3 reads CACSQGETQYF. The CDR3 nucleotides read TGTGCCTGCTCTCAGGGAGAGACCCAGTACTTC.

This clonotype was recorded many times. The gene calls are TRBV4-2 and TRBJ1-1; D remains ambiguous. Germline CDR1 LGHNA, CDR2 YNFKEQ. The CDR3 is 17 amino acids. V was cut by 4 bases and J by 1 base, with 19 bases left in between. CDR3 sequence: CASSRPHPGVRNTEAFF. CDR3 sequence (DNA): TGTGCCAGCAGCCGACCCCACCCCGGGGTTAGGAACACTGAAGCTTTCTTT.

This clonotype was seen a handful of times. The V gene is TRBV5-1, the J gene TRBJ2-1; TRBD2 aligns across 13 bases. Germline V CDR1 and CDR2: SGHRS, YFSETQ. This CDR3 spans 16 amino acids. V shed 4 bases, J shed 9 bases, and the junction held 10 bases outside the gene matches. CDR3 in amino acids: CASSPTSGRRLSEQFF. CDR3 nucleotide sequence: TGCGCCAGCAGCCCGACTAGCGGGAGGCGCCTATCTGAGCAGTTCTTC.

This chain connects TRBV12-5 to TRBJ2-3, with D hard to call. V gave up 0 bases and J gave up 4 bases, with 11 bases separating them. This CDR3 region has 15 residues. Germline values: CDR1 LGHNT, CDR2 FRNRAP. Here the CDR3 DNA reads TGTGCTAGTGGTTTGGTTATAGGCCCCCCAGATACGCAGTATTTT. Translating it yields CASGLVIGPPDTQYF.

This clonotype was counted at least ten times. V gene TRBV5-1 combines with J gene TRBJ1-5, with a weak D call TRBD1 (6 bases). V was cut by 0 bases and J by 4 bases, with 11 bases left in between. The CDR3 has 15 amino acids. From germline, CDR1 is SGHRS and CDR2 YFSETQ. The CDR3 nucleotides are TGCGCCAGCAGCTTGGATACAGGGTTAAATCAGCCCCAGCATTTT. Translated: CASSLDTGLNQPQHF.

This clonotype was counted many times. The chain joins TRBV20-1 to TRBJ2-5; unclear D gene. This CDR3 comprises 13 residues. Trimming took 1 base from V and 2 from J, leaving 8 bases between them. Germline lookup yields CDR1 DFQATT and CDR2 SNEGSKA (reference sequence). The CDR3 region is CSARGSWQETQYF. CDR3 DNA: TGCAGTGCTAGAGGGTCCTGGCAAGAGACCCAGTACTTC.

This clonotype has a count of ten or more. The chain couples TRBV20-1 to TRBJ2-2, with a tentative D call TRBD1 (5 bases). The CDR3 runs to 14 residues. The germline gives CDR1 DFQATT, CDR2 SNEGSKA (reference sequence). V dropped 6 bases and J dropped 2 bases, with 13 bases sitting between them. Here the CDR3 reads CSARARLNTGELFF. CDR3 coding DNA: TGCAGTGCCAGGGCCCGACTCAACACCGGGGAGCTGTTTTTT.

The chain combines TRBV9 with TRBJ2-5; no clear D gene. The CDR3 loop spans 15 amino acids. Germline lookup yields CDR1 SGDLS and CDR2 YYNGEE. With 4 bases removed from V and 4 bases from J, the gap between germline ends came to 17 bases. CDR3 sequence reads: CASSSPLGWGETQYF. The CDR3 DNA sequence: TGTGCCAGCAGCTCTCCCTTGGGGTGGGGAGAGACCCAGTACTTC.

CDR3 bases: TGTGCCAGCAGCCAAGGAACAGGAGAGGAAAAACTGTTTTTT. Protein product: CASSQGTGEEKLFF. This chain joins TRBV14 and TRBJ1-4; weak D call: TRBD1 (5 bases). This CDR3 is built from 14 residues. Germline V gives CDR1 SGHDN, CDR2 FVKESK. Trimming removed 1 base from V and 8 bases from J, with 11 bases in between.

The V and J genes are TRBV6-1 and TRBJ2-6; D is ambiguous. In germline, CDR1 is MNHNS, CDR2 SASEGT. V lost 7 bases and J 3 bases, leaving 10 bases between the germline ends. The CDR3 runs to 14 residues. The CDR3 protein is CASKAGLGANVLTF. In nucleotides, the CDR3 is TGTGCCAGCAAAGCAGGCCTTGGGGCCAACGTCCTGACTTTC.

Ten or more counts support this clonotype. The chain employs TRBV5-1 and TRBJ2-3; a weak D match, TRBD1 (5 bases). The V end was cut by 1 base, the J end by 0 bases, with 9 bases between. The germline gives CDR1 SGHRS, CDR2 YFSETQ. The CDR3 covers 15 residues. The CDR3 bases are TGCGCCAGCAGCTTGCAGGGATCTAGCACAGATACGCAGTATTTT. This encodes CASSLQGSSTDTQYF.